The 28 T cell receptor beta chains reported below all come from one sample, sequenced in a study of shared clonotypes between healthy human individuals. Sequenced by immunoSEQ multiplex PCR; TCRdb stores in-frame clones only, minus some. The sample holds a few million clones, around 95% seen once. Sequenced input: naive CD4+ T cells sorted from blood. Subset: CD45RA+ positively selected. The receptors were sampled from a man in his late teens or twenties in good health.

The chain couples TRBV6-1 to TRBJ2-3, with unresolved D. The V gene lost 6 bases and the J gene lost 1 base, with 5 bases spanning the gap. The CDR3 contains 12 residues. Germline values: CDR1 MNHNS, CDR2 SASEGT. The chain's CDR3 is CASSYRTDTQYF. CDR3 in DNA: TGTGCCAGCAGCTACCGCACAGATACGCAGTATTTT.

The chain employs TRBV7-9 and TRBJ1-1; D call uncertain. Germline V lookup: CDR1 SEHNR, CDR2 FQNEAQ (reference sequence). Trimming removed 1 base from V and 0 bases from J, with 12 bases in between. The CDR3 loop spans 16 amino acids. CDR3 in amino acids: CASSLDLRLMNTEAFF. The DNA for the CDR3 is TGTGCCAGCAGCTTAGATCTGCGGCTCATGAACACTGAAGCTTTCTTT.

This chain joins TRBV9 and TRBJ2-2, with D unclear. The CDR3 length is 12 residues. V was cut by 4 bases and J by 5 bases, with 6 bases left in between. Germline V lookup: CDR1 SGDLS, CDR2 YYNGEE. The CDR3: CASSFLTGELFF. As DNA, the CDR3 is TGTGCCAGCAGCTTTCTAACCGGGGAGCTGTTTTTT.

The chain has TRBV7-2 and TRBJ1-1, with TRBD1 identical over 7 bases. Germline lookup yields CDR1 SGHTA and CDR2 FQGNSA. The V gene end was trimmed by 4 bases and the J gene end by 1 base; junction bases not matched to a gene: 9. The CDR3 length is 16 residues. DNA of the CDR3: TGTGCCAGCAGCTCCCGGGTTAGGACAGGGAACACTGAAGCTTTCTTT. It codes for CASSSRVRTGNTEAFF.

The V gene is TRBV7-2, the J gene TRBJ2-7; 9 nucleotides match TRBD2. Trimming at V came to 5 bases and at J to 2 bases, leaving 7 bases not matched to a gene. Per germline, CDR1 SGHTA and CDR2 FQGNSA. The length of the CDR3 is 15 residues. The CDR3 DNA is TGTGCCAGCAGCCCCCGGGGCGGGGGGGCCTACGAGCAGTACTTC. Residues: CASSPRGGGAYEQYF.

V gene TRBV7-9 combines with J gene TRBJ2-7; 9 bases are shared with TRBD2. The germline gives CDR1 SEHNR, CDR2 FQNEAQ (reference sequence). CDR3 length equals 16 residues. Trimming removed 2 bases from V and 1 base from J; junction bases left unmatched: 6. The CDR3 spells CASSLWVSGGSYEQYF. In DNA form, the CDR3 reads TGTGCCAGCAGCTTATGGGTTAGCGGGGGTTCCTACGAGCAGTACTTC.

This clone was observed once. The chain joins TRBV29-1 to TRBJ2-5; the D gene is possibly TRBD1 (6 bases). Deletions cut 3 bases from V and 2 bases from J, with 16 bases between. This CDR3 contains 15 residues. CDR1 is SQVTM, CDR2 ANQGSEA, per germline. For the CDR3, the DNA is TGCAGCGTTGAGTCGCCAGGGGTATGGCAAGAGACCCAGTACTTC. Protein: CSVESPGVWQETQYF.

The V and J genes are TRBV21-1 and TRBJ2-7; the DNA was not compared with TRBD1, the D call given in the table. TRBV21-1 is a recognized pseudogene. The CDR3 has 13 residues. CDR3 nucleotides: TGTGCCAGCAACCCCCTATGGGCGTACGAGCAGTACTTC. Amino acid sequence: CASNPLWAYEQYF.

This clone showed up just a few times. This sample includes further DNA sequences coding for the same CDR3. Here the CDR3 reads CASSLSTGELFF. In DNA form, the CDR3 reads TGTGCCAGCAGCTTGTCCACCGGGGAGCTGTTTTTT. The genes are TRBV5-6 and TRBJ2-2, with D hard to call. V gave up 1 base and J gave up 4 bases, with 2 bases separating them. Germline V gene lookup returns CDR1 SGHDT and CDR2 YYEEEE. CDR3 length: 12 residues.

This chain uses TRBV29-1 with TRBJ2-4; TRBD1 might be the D (6 bases). CDR3 length: 15 amino acids. Trimming cost V 2 bases and J 0 bases, with 11 bases left between them. Germline V lookup: CDR1 SQVTM, CDR2 ANQGSEA. The CDR3 spells CSVENRELAKNIQYF. CDR3 bases: TGCAGCGTTGAAAACAGGGAATTAGCCAAAAACATTCAGTACTTC.

The CDR3 here is CASSQDPAGDTDTQYF. The CDR3, as DNA: TGTGCCAGCAGCCAAGACCCAGCGGGGGACACAGATACGCAGTATTTT. The chain joins TRBV4-2 to TRBJ2-3; 8 bases map to TRBD2. V shed 0 bases, J shed 2 bases, and the junction held 4 bases outside the gene matches. This CDR3 is built from 16 residues. CDR1 is LGHNA and CDR2 is YNFKEQ in the germline V gene.

The gene calls are TRBV7-2 and TRBJ1-4; D is uncertain. Trimming took 1 base from V and 5 from J, leaving 11 bases between them. CDR3 length: 15 residues. Germline values: CDR1 SGHTA, CDR2 FQGNSA. The CDR3 DNA reads TGTGCCAGCAGCTTAGACCCATCTTTCAATGAAAAACTGTTTTTT. Protein sequence: CASSLDPSFNEKLFF.

J is TRBJ2-1 and V is TRBV7-9; no firm D call. The length of the CDR3 is 14 residues. Germline lookup yields CDR1 SEHNR and CDR2 FQNEAQ (reference sequence). The V and J ends lost 8 bases and 4 bases respectively, with 15 bases between them. DNA of the CDR3: TGTGCCAGCGTCCTCTCGATAGGGTACAATGAGCAGTTCTTC. Translated, it gives CASVLSIGYNEQFF.

The CDR3 loop is CAWSGTKMRSGANVLTF. As DNA, the CDR3 is TGTGCCTGGAGTGGAACGAAAATGCGCTCTGGGGCCAACGTCCTGACTTTC. V gene TRBV30 combines with J gene TRBJ2-6, with D hard to call. From germline, CDR1 is GTSNPN and CDR2 SVGIG (reference sequence). V was trimmed by 1 base and J by 0 bases, leaving 13 bases between them. CDR3 size: 17 residues.

The chain has TRBV28 and TRBJ2-5; unclear D gene. V lost 1 base and J 5 bases, leaving 8 bases between the germline ends. Germline lookup yields CDR1 MDHEN and CDR2 SYDVKM. This CDR3 has 13 amino acids. The CDR3: CASSLSRSETQYF. Written as DNA, the CDR3 is TGTGCCAGCAGTTTATCTAGATCGGAGACCCAGTACTTC.

This chain joins TRBV6-5 and TRBJ2-3, with TRBD2 matching over 12 bases. The junction had 9 bases not matched to a gene; V was cut back by 5 bases and J by 9 bases. The CDR3 extends over 15 amino acids. Germline V gene lookup returns CDR1 MNHEY and CDR2 SVGAGI. The CDR3 nucleotides are TGTGCCAGCAGTATGGGGACTAGCGGGCCGGCGACGCAGTATTTT. It translates to CASSMGTSGPATQYF.

Only one count was recorded for this clone. Within the sample, other DNA sequences also encode this same CDR3. The chain recombines TRBV7-2 with TRBJ2-7, with D possibly being TRBD1 (5 bases). This CDR3 has 14 amino acids. V was cut by 5 bases and J by 2 bases, with 13 bases left in between. Per the germline V gene, CDR1 is SGHTA and CDR2 is FQGNSA. CDR3 coding DNA: TGTGCCAGCAGCCCCTCGCCAGGGCCCTACGAGCAGTACTTC. Translated, it gives CASSPSPGPYEQYF.

This rearrangement joins TRBV7-2 to TRBJ1-5; no reliable D call. The ends were cut back, 5 bases at V and 4 bases at J, with 12 bases in the middle. CDR3 length equals 14 residues. Germline loops: CDR1 SGHTA, CDR2 FQGNSA. The CDR3: CASSPANPNQPQHF. The DNA for the CDR3 is TGTGCCAGCAGCCCTGCCAACCCGAATCAGCCCCAGCATTTT.

V usage is TRBV28 and J usage is TRBJ1-6, with D unresolved. Between the trimmed V and J ends, which lost 2 bases and 7 bases, there was a span of 12 bases. The CDR3 spans 15 residues. Germline values: CDR1 MDHEN, CDR2 SYDVKM. The CDR3 is CASSLVRRGNSPLHF. CDR3 sequence (DNA): TGTGCCAGCAGTTTAGTACGGCGTGGGAATTCACCCCTCCACTTT.

The chain links TRBV6-1 to TRBJ2-7; TRBD2 aligns across 9 bases. Germline CDR1 is MNHNS and CDR2 is SASEGT. The ends lost 2 bases at V and 3 bases at J; junction bases unmatched: 2. The CDR3 loop spans 14 amino acids. CDR3 sequence reads: CASSEPSGVYEQYF. The CDR3 DNA follows: TGTGCCAGCAGTGAACCTAGCGGGGTCTACGAGCAGTACTTC.

CDR3 in amino acids: CASSTEKWPQHF. Written as DNA, the CDR3 is TGTGCCAGCAGCACCGAGAAGTGGCCCCAGCATTTT. V and J are TRBV21-1 and TRBJ1-5. TRBV21-1 is tagged as a pseudogene. CDR3 length: 12 residues.

This sequence joins TRBV28 and TRBJ1-5; the D gene is possibly TRBD1 (6 bases). CDR3 length: 14 residues. Germline CDR1 reads MDHEN; CDR2 reads SYDVKM. The germline V and J ends were trimmed by 7 bases and 5 bases, with 15 bases remaining between them. The DNA of the CDR3 is TGTGCCAGCACCGCGGACAGTCTTCATCAGCCCCAGCATTTT. Translation: CASTADSLHQPQHF.

This chain uses TRBV27 with TRBJ1-2; D uncertain. Trimming shortened V by 6 bases and J by 2 bases, and 13 bases separated the two germline ends. Germline V CDR1 and CDR2: MNHEY, SMNVEV (reference sequence). This CDR3 region has 14 residues. The CDR3 nucleotides read TGTGCCAGCAGCGATATGTCGGGGAACTATGGCTACACCTTC. Its translation: CASSDMSGNYGYTF.

CDR3 sequence: CASRGLAGQTDTQYF. The DNA of the CDR3 is TGTGCCAGCAGAGGACTAGCGGGACAGACGGATACGCAGTATTTT. The chain joins TRBV7-9 to TRBJ2-3; 12 bases fit TRBD2. Per the germline V gene, CDR1 is SEHNR and CDR2 is FQNEAQ (reference sequence). Losses at the gene ends were 6 bases for V and 6 bases for J; bases not matched to a gene: 7. The CDR3 runs 15 residues. The whole variable domain, filled in from reference TRBV7-9 and TRBJ2-3, reads DTGVSQNPRHKITKRGQNVTFRCDPISEHNRLYWYRQTLGQGPEFLTYFQNEAQLEKSRLLSDRFSAERPKGSFSTLEIQRTEQGDSAMYLCASRGLAGQTDTQYFGPGTRLTVL.

The chain couples TRBV19 to TRBJ1-2, with unresolved D. Germline V CDR1 and CDR2: LNHDA, SQIVND (reference sequence). V gave up 4 bases and J gave up 4 bases, with 7 bases separating them. This CDR3 region has 12 residues. The CDR3, as DNA: TGTGCCAGTAGTACGACTGGCTATGGCTACACCTTC. Its protein is CASSTTGYGYTF.

V is TRBV19 and J is TRBJ2-7; 11 bases agree with TRBD1. Trimming removed 7 bases from V and 1 base from J; junction bases left unmatched: 6. The CDR3 is 15 amino acids. Germline V CDR1 and CDR2: LNHDA, SQIVND (reference sequence). This chain's CDR3 is CASTPGQGVSYEQYF. The CDR3 nucleotides are TGTGCCAGTACCCCGGGACAGGGGGTTTCCTACGAGCAGTACTTC.

The chain uses TRBV4-3 and TRBJ2-1, with a possible D match to TRBD1 (5 bases). The germline CDR1 and CDR2 sequences are LGHNA and YSLEER. The CDR3 totals 13 residues. The V and J ends lost 0 bases and 7 bases respectively, with 7 bases between them. CDR3 loop: CASSQERGNEQFF. The CDR3, as DNA: TGCGCCAGCAGCCAAGAAAGGGGTAATGAGCAGTTCTTC.

On this clone: This same CDR3 is encoded by further DNA sequences in the sample. This rearrangement joins TRBV7-9 to TRBJ2-5; no clear D gene. Trimming stripped 2 bases from V and 1 base from J, with 8 bases between. CDR1 is SEHNR, CDR2 FQNEAQ, per germline (reference sequence). The CDR3 has 14 residues. CDR3 sequence: CASSLSEIQETQYF. The CDR3 nucleotides read TGTGCCAGCAGCTTAAGTGAGATCCAAGAGACCCAGTACTTC.